Below, 23 T cell receptor beta chains from the same sample are listed, as sequenced in a study of blood T cell repertoires in COVID-19. Assay used: immunoSEQ multiplex PCR; TCRdb lists only in-frame clones, some missing. The table records under 150,000 clones, about 88% of them present only once. The source material was peripheral blood. These receptors came from a woman aged 65 to 85 who had recovered from COVID-19.

This clone was counted between two and nine times. This sequence joins TRBV4-3 and TRBJ2-2; 9 bases are shared with TRBD2. The germline V gene has CDR1 LGHNA and CDR2 YSLEER. This CDR3 contains 16 residues. V shed 3 bases and J 6 bases; nucleotides not matched to a gene: 8. This CDR3 is CASSQQSGRLSGELFF. For the CDR3, the DNA is TGCGCCAGCAGCCAGCAGAGCGGGAGGCTTTCCGGGGAGCTGTTTTTT.

This sequence joins TRBV24-1 and TRBJ2-3, with no clear D. V was shortened by 4 bases and J by 3 bases, with 10 bases between the two germline ends. Germline CDR1 KGHDR, CDR2 SFDVKD. The CDR3 runs 14 residues. The DNA of the CDR3 is TGTGCCACCAGTGAACTTGCAGCGACAGATACGCAGTATTTT. It codes for CATSELAATDTQYF.

This clone has just a few counts. The chain is built from TRBV30 and TRBJ1-5; D gene unclear. V was trimmed by 2 bases and J by 2 bases, leaving 7 bases between them. This CDR3 region has 13 residues. Looked up from germline, CDR1 is GTSNPN and CDR2 is SVGIG (reference sequence). The CDR3 region has the DNA TGTGCCTGGAGTAGTGGGCGCAATCAGCCCCAGCATTTT. This codes for CAWSSGRNQPQHF.

V is TRBV19 and J is TRBJ2-1; maybe TRBD2 (6 bases). Germline V gives CDR1 LNHDA, CDR2 SQIVND (reference sequence). This CDR3 comprises 14 residues. Trimming removed 4 bases at V and 6 bases at J, with 13 bases between. Written as DNA, the CDR3 is TGTGCCAGTAGTAATTTGGGAGGTACCAATGAGCAGTTCTTC. Translation: CASSNLGGTNEQFF.

The CDR3 region is CASSSEIGSPLHF. DNA of the CDR3: TGTGCCAGCAGTTCGGAGATTGGCTCACCCCTCCACTTT. The chain carries TRBV6-4 and TRBJ1-6; D is unclear. Between the trimmed V and J ends, which lost 5 bases and 10 bases, there was a span of 12 bases. There are 13 residues in the CDR3. Germline assignment: CDR1 MRHNA and CDR2 SNTAGT.

The genes are TRBV24-1 and TRBJ2-1; 10 nucleotides agree with TRBD2. This CDR3 is 17 amino acids long. Unmatched junction bases numbered 11, after V lost 5 bases and J lost 5 bases. CDR1 and CDR2 (germline): KGHDR, SFDVKD. As DNA, the CDR3 is TGTGCCACCAGTGGATCGCCCGGGACTAGCGCCCACAATGAGCAGTTCTTC. Residues: CATSGSPGTSAHNEQFF.

J is TRBJ1-1 and V is TRBV5-1; 7 bases are a match to TRBD1. This CDR3 is 14 amino acids long. With 3 bases clipped from V and 4 bases from J, the junction kept 6 bases outside the gene matches. Germline V CDR1 and CDR2: SGHRS, YFSETQ. Here the CDR3 reads CASSSQGVFTEAFF. DNA of the CDR3: TGCGCCAGCAGCTCTCAGGGGGTATTCACTGAAGCTTTCTTT.

This sequence joins TRBV19 and TRBJ2-1; perhaps TRBD1 as D (5 bases). Germline assignment: CDR1 LNHDA and CDR2 SQIVND (reference sequence). V lost 6 bases to trimming and J lost 9 bases, with 15 bases between them. The CDR3 contains 13 residues. Here the CDR3 DNA reads TGTGCCAGTAGGTCGCAGGGAATTAGTGAGCAGTTCTTC. This translates into CASRSQGISEQFF.

The V and J genes are TRBV19 and TRBJ2-7, with 8 positions matching TRBD1. V was clipped by 3 bases and J by 3 bases; unmatched bases: 19. CDR3 length equals 19 residues. Germline V gene data show CDR1 as LNHDA and CDR2 as SQIVND (reference sequence). DNA of the CDR3: TGTGCCAGTAGTATTAGGCCATTACGATCGGACAGGGAGGACTACGAGCAGTACTTC. It specifies CASSIRPLRSDREDYEQYF.

The chain joins TRBV7-2 to TRBJ1-2; 7 positions agree with TRBD1. Trimming removed 3 bases from V and 4 bases from J; junction bases left unmatched: 8. CDR3 length equals 15 residues. Germline V gives CDR1 SGHTA, CDR2 FQGNSA. CDR3 region: CASSFTGVLAYGYTF. CDR3 coding DNA: TGTGCCAGCAGCTTTACAGGGGTGTTGGCCTATGGCTACACCTTC.

This clone was observed a single time. The gene calls are TRBV28 and TRBJ2-7, with 7 positions matching TRBD1. The V segment lost 7 bases and the J segment 3 bases; nucleotides outside the gene matches: 18. Germline CDR1 and CDR2: MDHEN and SYDVKM. The CDR3 is 17 residues long. The CDR3 here is CASTSPGQPSNGYEQYF. The DNA of the CDR3 is TGTGCCAGCACCTCCCCGGGACAGCCCTCGAACGGCTACGAGCAGTACTTC. Looking up the rest from reference TRBV28 and TRBJ2-7 gives the full variable domain: DVKVTQSSRYLVKRTGEKVFLECVQDMDHENMFWYRQDPGLGLRLIYFSYDVKMKEKGDIPEGYSVSREKKERFSLILESASTNQTSMYLCASTSPGQPSNGYEQYFGPGTRLTVT.

J is TRBJ2-1 and V is TRBV5-1; D is possibly TRBD1 (6 bases). V lost 0 bases and J lost 4, with 11 bases in between. CDR1 and CDR2 (germline): SGHRS, YFSETQ. The CDR3 extends over 15 amino acids. CDR3 in amino acids: CASSLGGGPYNEQFF. The DNA of the CDR3 is TGCGCCAGCAGCTTGGGAGGGGGACCGTACAATGAGCAGTTCTTC.

The rearrangement uses TRBV9 and TRBJ2-5; 9 bases are shared with TRBD2. The CDR3 consists of 17 residues. Trimming took 1 base from V and 2 from J; bases not matched to a gene: 9. Looked up from germline, CDR1 is SGDLS and CDR2 is YYNGEE. The CDR3 protein is CASSVNPLAGTQETQYF. The DNA of the CDR3 is TGTGCCAGCAGCGTAAATCCCCTAGCGGGGACACAAGAGACCCAGTACTTC. The whole variable domain, remainder taken from reference TRBV9 and TRBJ2-5, is DSGVTQTPKHLITATGQRVTLRCSPRSGDLSVYWYQQSLDQGLQFLIQYYNGEERAKGNILERFSAQQFPDLHSELNLSSLELGDSALYFCASSVNPLAGTQETQYFGPGTRLLVL.

The V call is TRBV9, the J call TRBJ1-1; maybe TRBD1 (5 bases). Germline loops: CDR1 SGDLS, CDR2 YYNGEE. V was cut by 0 bases and J by 6 bases, with 9 bases left in between. This CDR3 region has 13 residues. The chain's CDR3 is CASSVGWGSEAFF. The CDR3 DNA is TGTGCCAGCAGCGTAGGATGGGGCTCTGAAGCTTTCTTT.

This clone appeared once. The chain has TRBV5-5 and TRBJ1-1; no definite D call. CDR3 length: 14 amino acids. The V gene lost 5 bases and the J gene lost 4 bases, with 15 bases spanning the gap. The germline gives CDR1 SGHKS, CDR2 YYEKEE (reference sequence). The CDR3 here is CASRLSFGFTEAFF. The CDR3 DNA reads as TGTGCCAGCAGGTTGAGCTTCGGGTTCACTGAAGCTTTCTTT. Variable domain in full (rest from reference TRBV5-5 and TRBJ1-1): DAGVTQSPTHLIKTRGQQVTLRCSPISGHKSVSWYQQVLGQGPQFIFQYYEKEERGRGNFPDRFSARQFPNYSSELNVNALLLGDSALYLCASRLSFGFTEAFFGQGTRLTVV.

This sequence joins TRBV5-1 and TRBJ2-1, with 8 bases matching TRBD1. J gave up 8 bases and V 3 bases, and 4 bases lay outside the gene matches. The CDR3 runs 13 residues. Germline lookup yields CDR1 SGHRS and CDR2 YFSETQ. The CDR3 coding sequence is TGCGCCAGCAGCTCCGAGACAGGGGATGAGCAGTTCTTC. Its protein product is CASSSETGDEQFF.

The V gene is TRBV4-3, the J gene TRBJ2-1, with D possibly TRBD2 on 5 matching bases. Germline CDR1 LGHNA, CDR2 YSLEER. Trimming removed 0 bases from V and 0 bases from J, with 6 bases in between. The CDR3 is 15 residues long. CDR3 coding DNA: TGCGCCAGCAGCCAAGATACTAGCTCCTACAATGAGCAGTTCTTC. The encoded protein is CASSQDTSSYNEQFF.

This chain uses TRBV7-6 with TRBJ2-3, with 12 bases that match TRBD2. Trimming cost V 1 base and J 3 bases; bases outside gene matches: 5. The CDR3 runs 17 residues. Germline-derived CDR1 and CDR2 are SGHVS and FNYEAQ. The CDR3 nucleotides read TGTGCCAGCAGCTTAGTTCTAGCGGGAGGGCCAACAGATACGCAGTATTTT. It is translated as CASSLVLAGGPTDTQYF.

The chain combines TRBV10-3 with TRBJ2-2; TRBD1 matches at 9 bases. The germline CDR1 and CDR2 sequences are ENHRY and SYGVKD. J gave up 5 bases and V 2 bases, and 3 bases lay outside the gene matches. The CDR3 runs to 15 residues. The DNA for the CDR3 is TGTGCCATCAGTGAGCCCGACAGGGGGACCGGGGAGCTGTTTTTT. Protein: CAISEPDRGTGELFF.

Notes on this clone: Compared with germline, one end of the junction differs, possibly owing to a read error. This chain links TRBV28 with TRBJ2-1; possible D gene TRBD1, 6 bases. Germline lookup yields CDR1 MDHEN and CDR2 SYDVKM. The CDR3 covers 11 residues. In DNA form, the CDR3 reads TGTGCCAGCAGTTTAGAGGGAAGGGGGATCTTC. Its protein product is CASSLEGRGIF.

The chain carries TRBV29-1 and TRBJ2-5; 10 bases line up with TRBD2. CDR3 length: 16 residues. Germline assignment: CDR1 SQVTM and CDR2 ANQGSEA. J was trimmed by 1 base and V by 2 bases; bases with no gene match: 7. The CDR3 region has the DNA TGCAGCGTTGAAAGGGCTAGCGGGGGACCCCAAGAGACCCAGTACTTC. Translating gives CSVERASGGPQETQYF.

The chain links TRBV6-5 to TRBJ2-7; D unresolved. Germline V gene data show CDR1 as MNHEY and CDR2 as SVGAGI. Trimming took off 2 bases at V and 1 base at J, with 3 bases between the two ends. The CDR3 is 12 residues long. CDR3: CASSYPSYEQYF. CDR3 bases: TGTGCCAGCAGTTACCCATCCTACGAGCAGTACTTC.

The V call is TRBV6-5, the J call TRBJ1-2; no definite D call. The V end was cut by 7 bases, the J end by 2 bases, with 5 bases between. Germline V CDR1 and CDR2: MNHEY, SVGAGI. This CDR3 is 11 amino acids long. The CDR3 DNA sequence: TGTGCCAGCAAACAGAACTATGGCTACACCTTC. It is translated as CASKQNYGYTF.